One and the same sample provided the 16 T cell receptor beta chains below, sequenced in a study of blood T cell repertoires in COVID-19. The protocol was immunoSEQ multiplex PCR, while the TCRdb copy is restricted to in-frame clones and leaves out a portion. The repertoire holds about 140,000 clones, with approximately 88% as singletons. The sequenced sample was peripheral blood. Receptor source: a man aged 60-69 years with active or convalescent COVID-19.

The J gene is TRBJ2-2, the V gene TRBV11-2; D unresolved. V was trimmed by 5 bases and J by 8 bases, leaving 6 bases between them. In germline, CDR1 is SGHAT, CDR2 FQNNGV. The CDR3 covers 11 residues. The CDR3 nucleotides are TGTGCCAGCAGCCTCTCGGGGGAGCTGTTTTTT. Its translation: CASSLSGELFF.

V and J are TRBV5-1 and TRBJ1-4; D unresolved. Germline assignment: CDR1 SGHRS and CDR2 YFSETQ. The V end lost 0 bases, the J end lost 6 bases, and 9 bases lay between the germline ends. This CDR3 region has 14 residues. The DNA for the CDR3 is TGCGCCAGCAGCTTGGTTCTGTCGGATGAAAAACTGTTTTTT. Its translation is CASSLVLSDEKLFF.

The gene calls are TRBV28 and TRBJ1-4; the D gene is possibly TRBD1 (6 bases). This CDR3 is 15 amino acids long. Germline V gene lookup returns CDR1 MDHEN and CDR2 SYDVKM. Trimming stripped 7 bases from V and 2 bases from J, with 14 bases between. This CDR3 reads CASTGQRLTNEKLFF. The CDR3 region has the DNA TGTGCCAGCACCGGACAGAGGTTGACTAATGAAAAACTGTTTTTT.

V usage is TRBV19 and J usage is TRBJ2-7, with 11 positions matching TRBD2. There are 16 residues in the CDR3. CDR1 and CDR2 from the germline V gene are LNHDA and SQIVND (reference sequence). With 5 bases clipped from V and 3 bases from J, the junction kept 9 bases outside the gene matches. In DNA, the CDR3 is TGTGCCAGTAGTCTCTTATCGACTAGCGGGATCTACGAGCAGTACTTC. This encodes CASSLLSTSGIYEQYF.

The chain is built from TRBV5-4 and TRBJ2-7; 8 positions match TRBD2. Germline lookup yields CDR1 SGHNT and CDR2 YYREEE (reference sequence). The CDR3 has 12 amino acids. V trimming: 8 bases; J trimming: 12 bases; junction bases outside the gene matches: 13. CDR3 sequence: CASSSGGRGWYF. In DNA form, the CDR3 reads TGTGCCAGTTCGAGCGGGGGCCGAGGTTGGTACTTC.

V gene TRBV6-5 combines with J gene TRBJ2-1; no clear D gene. Trimming left V 5 bases short and J 6 bases short, with 14 bases between. Per the germline V gene, CDR1 is MNHEY and CDR2 is SVGAGI. The CDR3 runs 14 residues. CDR3 in DNA: TGTGCCAGCAGTAAACCAGGTCCCACCAATGAGCAGTTCTTC. Its protein product is CASSKPGPTNEQFF.

This clone was found a few times. The chain recombines TRBV28 with TRBJ2-7, with 7 bases fitting TRBD2. CDR1 is MDHEN and CDR2 is SYDVKM in the germline V gene. CDR3 size: 15 residues. With V trimmed by 3 bases and J by 0 bases, 5 bases remained unmatched. CDR3 DNA sequence: TGTGCCAGCAGTTTGGTTTCTAGCGGCTCCTACGAGCAGTACTTC. Translation gives CASSLVSSGSYEQYF.

The J gene is TRBJ2-5, the V gene TRBV6-5, with 7 bases aligning to TRBD2. CDR3 length: 14 residues. V gave up 0 bases and J gave up 5 bases; unmatched junction bases: 3. The germline gives CDR1 MNHEY, CDR2 SVGAGI. This CDR3 is CASSYSGGSETQYF. Here the CDR3 DNA reads TGTGCCAGCAGTTACTCGGGAGGGTCGGAGACCCAGTACTTC.

With respect to this clone: The same CDR3 arises from other DNA sequences in this sample as well. V usage is TRBV19 and J usage is TRBJ2-7; 10 nucleotides match TRBD1. Losses at the gene ends were 6 bases for V and 5 bases for J; bases not matched to a gene: 4. The CDR3 loop spans 13 amino acids. CDR1 LNHDA and CDR2 SQIVND come from the germline V gene (reference sequence). In nucleotides, the CDR3 is TGTGCCAGTAGCAGGGACAGGGGAGACGAGCAGTACTTC. Translated, it gives CASSRDRGDEQYF. Full variable domain (outside the CDR3, taken from reference TRBV19 and TRBJ2-7): DGGITQSPKYLFRKEGQNVTLSCEQNLNHDAMYWYRQDPGQGLRLIYYSQIVNDFQKGDIAEGYSVSREKKESFPLTVTSAQKNPTAFYLCASSRDRGDEQYFGPGTRLTVT.

The sample holds a few counts of this clone. The chain joins TRBV10-1 to TRBJ2-7, with a tentative D call TRBD2 (5 bases). This CDR3 region has 12 residues. V lost 6 bases and J lost 2, with 8 bases in between. The V gene's germline CDR1 is WNHNN and CDR2 SYGVQD (reference sequence). The CDR3 region is CASSAGAYEQYF. CDR3 in DNA: TGCGCCAGCAGCGCCGGGGCCTACGAGCAGTACTTC.

The V and J genes are TRBV6-5 and TRBJ2-3; TRBD2 aligns across 9 bases. Germline trimming cut 8 bases from V and 5 bases from J; bases unmatched to any gene: 8. This CDR3 is 14 amino acids long. Germline V gene lookup returns CDR1 MNHEY and CDR2 SVGAGI. CDR3 sequence reads: CASAGGRKKDTQYF. The CDR3 region has the DNA TGTGCCAGCGCGGGAGGGAGGAAAAAAGATACGCAGTATTTT.

This clone was counted a few times. The chain joins TRBV5-1 to TRBJ2-7; perhaps TRBD2 as D (6 bases). The V and J ends lost 0 bases and 1 base respectively, with 14 bases between them. CDR1 and CDR2 (germline): SGHRS, YFSETQ. CDR3 length equals 16 residues. Written as DNA, the CDR3 is TGCGCCAGCAGCTTGGTAGCTAGCGCTAGTTCCTACGAGCAGTACTTC. Its protein is CASSLVASASSYEQYF.

The chain carries TRBV27 and TRBJ1-2, with 8 bases fitting TRBD1. With 5 bases clipped from V and 6 bases from J, the junction kept 5 bases outside the gene matches. The CDR3 has 13 amino acids. In germline, CDR1 is MNHEY, CDR2 SMNVEV (reference sequence). Here the CDR3 DNA reads TGTGCCAGCAGTCAGGGGGCGGGGCATGGCTACACCTTC. Translating gives CASSQGAGHGYTF.

The chain combines TRBV27 with TRBJ2-7; 11 bases line up with TRBD1. V lost 4 bases, J lost 3 bases, and 14 bases stayed unmatched. Per germline, CDR1 MNHEY and CDR2 SMNVEV (reference sequence). The CDR3 spans 18 residues. The CDR3 bases are TGTGCCAGCAGTTCCCTCCGGGACAGGGGGTCCCTTAACTACGAGCAGTACTTC. This translates into CASSSLRDRGSLNYEQYF.

This clone was detected once. V and J are TRBV4-2 and TRBJ1-1, with 7 bases aligning to TRBD1. The length of the CDR3 is 14 residues. J gave up 1 base and V 1 base, and 0 bases lay outside the gene matches. CDR1 is LGHNA and CDR2 is YNFKEQ in the germline V gene. Here the CDR3 DNA reads TGTGCCAGCAGCCAAGCAGGGGGGAACACTGAAGCTTTCTTT. Translated, it gives CASSQAGGNTEAFF.

J is TRBJ2-7 and V is TRBV7-3, with 9 bases that match TRBD1. The CDR3 sequence is 13 residues long. After removal of 5 bases from V and 4 bases from J, the junction contained 3 bases not matched to a gene. From germline, CDR1 is SGHTA and CDR2 FQGTGA. The CDR3 DNA reads TGTGCCAGCAGCGCGGACAGGGGTTACGAGCAGTACTTC. This translates into CASSADRGYEQYF.